The present entry profiles one T cell receptor beta chain with its context. This receptor's antigen is unknown. No per-base quality is available; no much larger clone lies one base away. This entry comes from a study of T cell changes during pregnancy in multiple sclerosis (dated by TCRdb to the late 2010s). Regarding the complete study: In women with multiple sclerosis, the researchers looked at how the T cell repertoire shifted as pregnancy progressed.

Libraries were prepared through the immunoSEQ multiplex PCR assay. The table comes from immuneACCESS by way of TCRdb, which keeps in-frame sequences with V and J called. Part of the clones is missing from these tables; in studies checked, under half for an unresolved V gene and the rest for unknown reasons. The sample contains roughly 72,000 clones, 90% to 95% of them found a single time. Of the sample, roughly 0.13% is held by the ten largest clones. Relative to germline, V is missing 6 bases and J is missing 4 bases, with 4 bases of the junction outside any gene match. The CDR3 contains 15 residues, cysteine and phenylalanine counted. The read is trimmed to its CDR3 DNA, 45 bases read in frame from base 1. The germline V gene yields ENHRY for CDR1 and SYGVKD for CDR2.

The TCR comes from a female donor with multiple sclerosis, enrolled in a pregnancy study. In this chain, TRBV10-3 is recombined with TRBJ2-2, and 11 junction bases match TRBD2. The starting material was CD4+ T cells from peripheral blood mononuclear cells, obtained after pregnancy. This receptor carries the CDR3 CAIRGLAGPTGELFF. The nucleotides are TGTGCCATCAGAGGACTAGCGGGTCCCACCGGGGAGCTGTTTTTT.